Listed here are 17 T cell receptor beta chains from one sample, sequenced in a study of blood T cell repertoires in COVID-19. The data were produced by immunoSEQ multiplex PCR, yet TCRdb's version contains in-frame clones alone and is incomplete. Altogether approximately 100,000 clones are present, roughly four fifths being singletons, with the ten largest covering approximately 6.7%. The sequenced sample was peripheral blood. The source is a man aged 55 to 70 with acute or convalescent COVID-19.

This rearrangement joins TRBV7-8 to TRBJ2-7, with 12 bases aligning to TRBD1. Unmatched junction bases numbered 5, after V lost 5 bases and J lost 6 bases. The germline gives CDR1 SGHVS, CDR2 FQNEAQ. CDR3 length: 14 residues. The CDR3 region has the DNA TGTGCCAGCAGCCAGGGACAGGGGGCGGGCGAGCAGTACTTC. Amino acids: CASSQGQGAGEQYF.

CDR3 sequence reads: CASSPEKQKLFF. The CDR3 DNA reads TGTGCCAGCTCACCAGAAAAGCAAAAACTGTTTTTT. The gene calls are TRBV18 and TRBJ1-4; the D is unclear. V lost 2 bases and J 9 bases, leaving 7 bases between the germline ends. CDR3 length: 12 residues. CDR1 is KGHSH and CDR2 is LQKENI in the germline V gene. Using reference TRBV18 and TRBJ1-4 for the parts outside the CDR3, the full variable domain is NAGVMQNPRHLVRRRGQEARLRCSPMKGHSHVYWYRQLPEEGLKFMVYLQKENIIDESGMPKERFSAEFPKEGPSILRIQQVVRGDSAAYFCASSPEKQKLFFGSGTQLSVL.

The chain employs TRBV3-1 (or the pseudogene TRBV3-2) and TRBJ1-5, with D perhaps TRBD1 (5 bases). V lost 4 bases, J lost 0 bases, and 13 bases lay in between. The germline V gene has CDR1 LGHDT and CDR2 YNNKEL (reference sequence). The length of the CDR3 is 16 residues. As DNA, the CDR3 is TGTGCCAGCAGCCCGTGGACACCCGATAGCAATCAGCCCCAGCATTTT. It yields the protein CASSPWTPDSNQPQHF.

CDR3 nucleotides: TGTGCCAGCAGCTGGACAGGGACAGGGGCGAGACAAGAGACCCAGTACTTC. Translation: CASSWTGTGARQETQYF. The chain has TRBV11-2 and TRBJ2-5; 10 bases agree with TRBD1. The CDR3 covers 17 residues. V dropped 4 bases and J dropped 2; count of bases not matched to a gene: 10. Germline V gene sequence: CDR1 SGHAT, CDR2 FQNNGV.

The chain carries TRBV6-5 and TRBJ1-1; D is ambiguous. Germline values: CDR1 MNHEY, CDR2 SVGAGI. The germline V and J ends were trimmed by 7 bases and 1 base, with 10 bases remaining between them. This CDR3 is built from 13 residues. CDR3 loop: CASTRVRNTEAFF. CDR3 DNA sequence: TGTGCCAGCACCCGAGTGAGGAACACTGAAGCTTTCTTT.

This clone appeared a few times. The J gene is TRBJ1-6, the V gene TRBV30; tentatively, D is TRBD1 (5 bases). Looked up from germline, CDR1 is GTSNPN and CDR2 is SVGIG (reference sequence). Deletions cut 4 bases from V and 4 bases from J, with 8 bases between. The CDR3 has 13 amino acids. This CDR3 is CAWIRGYNSPLHF. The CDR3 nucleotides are TGTGCCTGGATAAGGGGTTATAATTCACCCCTCCACTTT.

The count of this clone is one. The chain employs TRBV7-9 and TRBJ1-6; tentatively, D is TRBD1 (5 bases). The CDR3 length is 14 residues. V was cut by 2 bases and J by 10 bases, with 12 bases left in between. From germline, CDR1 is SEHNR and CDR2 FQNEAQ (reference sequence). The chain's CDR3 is CASSLWGDRSPLHF. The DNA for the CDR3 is TGTGCCAGCAGCTTATGGGGGGATCGATCACCCCTCCACTTT.

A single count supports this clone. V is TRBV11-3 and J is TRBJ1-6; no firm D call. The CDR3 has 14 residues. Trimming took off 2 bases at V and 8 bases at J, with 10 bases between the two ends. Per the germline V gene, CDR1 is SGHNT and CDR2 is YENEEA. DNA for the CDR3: TGTGCCAGCAGCTTAAGCGGGGTTGATTCACCCCTCCACTTT. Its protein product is CASSLSGVDSPLHF.

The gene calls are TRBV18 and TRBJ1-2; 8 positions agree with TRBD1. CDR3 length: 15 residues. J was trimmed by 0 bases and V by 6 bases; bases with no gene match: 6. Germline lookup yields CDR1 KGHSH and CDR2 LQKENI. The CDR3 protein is CASSPDRESNYGYTF. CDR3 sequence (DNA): TGTGCCAGCTCCCCGGACAGGGAATCTAACTATGGCTACACCTTC.

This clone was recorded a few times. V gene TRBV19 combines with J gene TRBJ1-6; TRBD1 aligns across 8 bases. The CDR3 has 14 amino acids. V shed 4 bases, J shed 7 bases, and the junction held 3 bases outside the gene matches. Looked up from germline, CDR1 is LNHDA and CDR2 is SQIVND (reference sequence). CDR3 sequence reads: CASSRTGTNSPLHF. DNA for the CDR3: TGTGCCAGTAGTAGGACAGGGACCAATTCACCCCTCCACTTT.

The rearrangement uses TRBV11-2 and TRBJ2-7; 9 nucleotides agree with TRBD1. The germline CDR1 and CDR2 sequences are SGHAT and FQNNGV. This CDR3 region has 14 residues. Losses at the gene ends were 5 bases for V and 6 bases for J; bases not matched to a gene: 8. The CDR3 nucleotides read TGTGCCAGCAGCCAAGGGACAGGGCGTGGCGAGCAGTACTTC. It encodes CASSQGTGRGEQYF.

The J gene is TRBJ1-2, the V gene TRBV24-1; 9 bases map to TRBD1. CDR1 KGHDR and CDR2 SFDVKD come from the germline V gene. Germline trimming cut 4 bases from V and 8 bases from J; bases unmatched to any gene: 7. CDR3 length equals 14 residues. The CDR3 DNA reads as TGTGCCACCAGTGAACCGGGGACAGGGAGAGGCTACACCTTC. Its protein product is CATSEPGTGRGYTF.

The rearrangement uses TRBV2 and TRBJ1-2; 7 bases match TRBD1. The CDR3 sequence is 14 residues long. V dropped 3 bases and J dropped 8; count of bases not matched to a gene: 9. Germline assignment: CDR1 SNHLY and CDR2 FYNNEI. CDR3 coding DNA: TGTGCCAGCAGTGAGGAGGGGGCATCGCTAGGCTACACCTTC. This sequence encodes CASSEEGASLGYTF.

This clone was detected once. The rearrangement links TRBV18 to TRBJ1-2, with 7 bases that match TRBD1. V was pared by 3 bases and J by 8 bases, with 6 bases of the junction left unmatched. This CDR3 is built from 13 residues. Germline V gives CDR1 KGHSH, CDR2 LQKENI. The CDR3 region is CASSPRQGRGYTF. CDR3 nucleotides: TGTGCCAGCTCACCCAGACAGGGCCGGGGCTACACCTTC.

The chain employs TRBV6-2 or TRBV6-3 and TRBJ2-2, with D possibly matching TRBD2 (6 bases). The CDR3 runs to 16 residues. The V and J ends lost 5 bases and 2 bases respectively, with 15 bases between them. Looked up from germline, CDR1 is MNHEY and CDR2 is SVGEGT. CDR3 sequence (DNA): TGTGCCAGCAGTGAGTTGGGACTCGTAAACACCGGGGAGCTGTTTTTT. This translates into CASSELGLVNTGELFF.

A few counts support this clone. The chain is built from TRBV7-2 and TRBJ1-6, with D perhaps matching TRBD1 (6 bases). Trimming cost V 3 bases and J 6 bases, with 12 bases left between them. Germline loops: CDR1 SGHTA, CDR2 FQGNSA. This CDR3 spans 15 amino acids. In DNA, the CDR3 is TGTGCCAGCAGCTTTGGCAGGGGACGTAATTCACCCCTCCACTTT. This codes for CASSFGRGRNSPLHF.

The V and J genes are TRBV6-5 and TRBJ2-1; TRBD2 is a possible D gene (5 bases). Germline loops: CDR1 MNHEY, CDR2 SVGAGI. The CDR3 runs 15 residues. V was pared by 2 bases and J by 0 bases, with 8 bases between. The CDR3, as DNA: TGTGCCAGCAGTTACGAGGGCCTCTCCTACAATGAGCAGTTCTTC. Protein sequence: CASSYEGLSYNEQFF.